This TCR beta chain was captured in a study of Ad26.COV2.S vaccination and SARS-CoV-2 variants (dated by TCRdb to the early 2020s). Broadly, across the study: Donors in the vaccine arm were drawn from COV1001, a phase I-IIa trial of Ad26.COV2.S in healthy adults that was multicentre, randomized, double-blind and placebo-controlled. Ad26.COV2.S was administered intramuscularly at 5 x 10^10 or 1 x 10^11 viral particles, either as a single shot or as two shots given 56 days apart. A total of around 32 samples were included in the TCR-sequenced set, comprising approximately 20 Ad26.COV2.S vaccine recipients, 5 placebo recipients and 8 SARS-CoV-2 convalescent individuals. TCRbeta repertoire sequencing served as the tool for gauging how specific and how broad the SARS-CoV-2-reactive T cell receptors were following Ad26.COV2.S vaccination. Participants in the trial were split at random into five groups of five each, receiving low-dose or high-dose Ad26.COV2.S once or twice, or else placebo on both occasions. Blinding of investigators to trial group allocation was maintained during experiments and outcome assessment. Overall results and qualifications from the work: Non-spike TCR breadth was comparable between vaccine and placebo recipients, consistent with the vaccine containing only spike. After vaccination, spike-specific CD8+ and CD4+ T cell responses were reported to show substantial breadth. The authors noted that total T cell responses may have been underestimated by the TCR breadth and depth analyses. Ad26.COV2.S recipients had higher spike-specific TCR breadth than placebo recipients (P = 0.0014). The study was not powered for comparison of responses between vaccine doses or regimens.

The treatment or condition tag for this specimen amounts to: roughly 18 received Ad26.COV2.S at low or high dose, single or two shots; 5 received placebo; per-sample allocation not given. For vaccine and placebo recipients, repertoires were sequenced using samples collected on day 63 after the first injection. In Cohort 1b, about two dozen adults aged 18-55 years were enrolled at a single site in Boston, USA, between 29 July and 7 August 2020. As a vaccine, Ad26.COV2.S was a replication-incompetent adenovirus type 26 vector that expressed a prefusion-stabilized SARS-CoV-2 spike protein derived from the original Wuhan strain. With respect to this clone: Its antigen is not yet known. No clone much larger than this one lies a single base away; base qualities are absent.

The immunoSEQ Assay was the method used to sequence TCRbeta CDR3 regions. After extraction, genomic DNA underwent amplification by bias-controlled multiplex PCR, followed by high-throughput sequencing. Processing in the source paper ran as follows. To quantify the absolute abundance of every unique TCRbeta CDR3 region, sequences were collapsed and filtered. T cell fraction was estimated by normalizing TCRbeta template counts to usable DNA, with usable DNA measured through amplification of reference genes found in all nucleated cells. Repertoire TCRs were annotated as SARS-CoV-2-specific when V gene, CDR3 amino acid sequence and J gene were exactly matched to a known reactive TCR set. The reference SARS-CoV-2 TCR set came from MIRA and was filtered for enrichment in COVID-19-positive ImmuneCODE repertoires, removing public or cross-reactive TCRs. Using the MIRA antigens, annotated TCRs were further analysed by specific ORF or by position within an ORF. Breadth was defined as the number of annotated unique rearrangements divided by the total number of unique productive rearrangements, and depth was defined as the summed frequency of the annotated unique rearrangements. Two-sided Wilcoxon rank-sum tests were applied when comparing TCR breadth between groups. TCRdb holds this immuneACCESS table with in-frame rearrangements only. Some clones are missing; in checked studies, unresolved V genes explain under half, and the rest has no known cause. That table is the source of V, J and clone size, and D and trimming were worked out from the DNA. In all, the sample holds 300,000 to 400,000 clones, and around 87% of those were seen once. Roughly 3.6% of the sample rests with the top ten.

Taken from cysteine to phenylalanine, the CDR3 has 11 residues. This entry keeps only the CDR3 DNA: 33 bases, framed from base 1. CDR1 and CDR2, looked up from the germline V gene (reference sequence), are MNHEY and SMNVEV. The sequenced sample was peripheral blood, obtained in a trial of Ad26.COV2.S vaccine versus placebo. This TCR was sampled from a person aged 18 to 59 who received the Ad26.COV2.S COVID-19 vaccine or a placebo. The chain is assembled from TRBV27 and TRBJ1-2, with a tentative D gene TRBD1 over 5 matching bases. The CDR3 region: CASSEGFGYTF. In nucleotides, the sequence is TGTGCTTCATCCGAGGGGTTTGGCTACACCTTC.